This record concerns one TCR beta chain sequence. The primer mix had 60 Vbeta and 13 Jbeta primers. Data came from immunoSEQ multiplex PCR; TCRdb stores just in-frame clones and leaves some out. The sample contains approximately 180,000 clones, about 80% of which appear only once. The data were obtained in a study of cytomegalovirus exposure and HLA in healthy donors. Trimming left V 6 bases short and J 1 base short, with 10 bases between. This CDR3 contains 13 residues. Germline loops: CDR1 MNHEY, CDR2 SMNVEV (reference sequence). V usage is TRBV27 and J usage is TRBJ2-7; D gene ambiguous. The origin of this receptor is a woman in her 30s in good health and CMV-seronegative. Sequencing was performed on PBMCs. CDR3 region: CASSPLLSYEQYF. In DNA, the CDR3 is TGTGCCAGCAGCCCCCTTTTATCCTACGAGCAGTACTTC.